This T cell receptor (beta chain) came from a study of blood T cell repertoires in COVID-19. As processed by the authors: Cell counts per sample came from amplifying reference gene primers. Here immunoSEQ multiplex PCR was the method, and the copy in TCRdb shows in-frame clones only, minus some. V and J calls and clone size are given by that table; D and trimming were obtained from the DNA. The data show just over 300,000 clones, 85% to 90% seen once. The junction had 7 bases not matched to a gene; V was cut back by 0 bases and J by 4 bases. The CDR3 is 16 amino acids. Germline V gives CDR1 LNHDA, CDR2 SQIVND (reference sequence).

This receptor was taken from a woman in her thirties with COVID-19, enrolled during active disease. The chain is built from TRBV19 and TRBJ1-1, with 8 bases identical to TRBD1. Sequencing used peripheral blood. The CDR3 region has the DNA TGTGCCAGTAGTATAGAACTTGTCAGGGGGCCCACTGAAGCTTTCTTT. It codes for CASSIELVRGPTEAFF. Together with reference TRBV19 and TRBJ1-1, the CDR3 gives the full variable domain: DGGITQSPKYLFRKEGQNVTLSCEQNLNHDAMYWYRQDPGQGLRLIYYSQIVNDFQKGDIAEGYSVSREKKESFPLTVTSAQKNPTAFYLCASSIELVRGPTEAFFGQGTRLTVV.